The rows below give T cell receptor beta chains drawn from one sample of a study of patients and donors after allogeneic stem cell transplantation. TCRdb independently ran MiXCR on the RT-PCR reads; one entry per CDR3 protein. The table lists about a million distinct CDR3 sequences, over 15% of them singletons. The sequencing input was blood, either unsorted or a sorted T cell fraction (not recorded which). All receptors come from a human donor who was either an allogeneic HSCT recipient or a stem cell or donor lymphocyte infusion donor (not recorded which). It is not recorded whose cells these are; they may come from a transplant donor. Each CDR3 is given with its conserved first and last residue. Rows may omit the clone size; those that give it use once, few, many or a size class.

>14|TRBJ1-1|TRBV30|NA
CAWTFVGGNTEAFF
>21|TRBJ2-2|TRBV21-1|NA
CASSSPIPVKPGTDNTGELFF
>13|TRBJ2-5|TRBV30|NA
CAGRRNGIETQYF
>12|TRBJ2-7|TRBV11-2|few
CASGSQTYEQYF
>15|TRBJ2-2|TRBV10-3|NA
CAILPGTAGTGELFF
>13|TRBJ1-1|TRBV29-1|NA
CSVRTKLNTEAFF
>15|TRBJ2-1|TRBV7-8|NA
CASSWTSSSYNEQFF
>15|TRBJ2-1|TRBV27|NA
CASSLTQADGGEQFF
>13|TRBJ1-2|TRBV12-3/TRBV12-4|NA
CASSADRSGGYTF
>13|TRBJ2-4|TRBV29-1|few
CSVTGMTKNIQYF
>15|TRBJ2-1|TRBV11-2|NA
CASRSPGQGRHEQFF
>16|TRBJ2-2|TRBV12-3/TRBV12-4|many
CASSWGRLADTGELFF
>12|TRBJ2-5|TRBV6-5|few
CASSYNRVFMYF
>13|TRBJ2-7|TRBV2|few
CASKTSGDYEQYF
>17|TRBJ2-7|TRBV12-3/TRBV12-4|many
CASSFGLRTGVSYEQYF
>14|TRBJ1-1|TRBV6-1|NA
CASSGYRANTEAFF
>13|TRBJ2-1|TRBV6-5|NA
CASSYSTIGEQFF
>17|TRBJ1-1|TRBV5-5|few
CASRLLGTTFMNTEAFF
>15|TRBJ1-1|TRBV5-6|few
CASRRTGWMDTEAFF
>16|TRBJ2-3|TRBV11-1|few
CASSHPRRESTDTQYF
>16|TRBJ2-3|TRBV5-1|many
CASSFDRQGLTDTQYF
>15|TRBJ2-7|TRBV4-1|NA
CASSQDHPGAYEQYF
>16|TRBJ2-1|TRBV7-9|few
CASSSSSGRRYNEQFF
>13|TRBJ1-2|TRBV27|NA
CASSIGTDYGYTF
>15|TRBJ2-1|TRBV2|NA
CASRGLAGGRHEQFF
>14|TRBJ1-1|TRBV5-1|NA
CASRASGGETEAFF